The 28 T cell receptor beta chains presented below share a single source sample, sequenced in a study of CXCR3-negative and CXCR3-positive naive CD8 T cells. UMI-labeled TRB cDNA libraries were prepared by 5' RACE. TCRdb re-called the 5' RACE reads, yielding one record per CDR3 amino acid sequence without DNA. The table lists 150,000 or so distinct CDR3 sequences, with about 0.3% in the top ten. The sequencing sample was made of naive CXCR3- CD8+ T cells from blood. Specified subset: CD45RO-CCR7+CD27+CD95- naive CD8+ T cells lacking CXCR3 (TNR3-). The origin of the receptors is a human donor in good health. Some clones in this sample may be carry-over from other donors' samples.

V usage is TRBV13 and J usage is TRBJ2-3; TCRdb's D call of TRBD1 is untestable without DNA. The CDR3 loop spans 17 amino acids. In germline, CDR1 is PRHDT, CDR2 FYEKMQ (reference sequence). The CDR3 sequence: CASSPNHRGGATDTQYF.

The CDR3 reads CSVVSGGSGSYNEQFF. The chain recombines TRBV29-1 with TRBJ2-1; TCRdb calls TRBD2, which cannot be checked without DNA. Per germline, CDR1 SQVTM and CDR2 ANQGSEA. This CDR3 has 16 residues.

The chain is built from TRBV19 and TRBJ2-4; lacking DNA, the TRBD1 call made by TCRdb goes unchecked. There are 12 residues in the CDR3. Germline CDR1 reads LNHDA; CDR2 reads SQIVND (reference sequence). The CDR3 reads CASTPDRGSWYF.

V and J are TRBV7-9 and TRBJ2-1; the TRBD1 assignment by TCRdb is unverifiable without DNA. Germline CDR1 and CDR2: SEHNR and FQNEAQ (reference sequence). The CDR3 sequence is 15 residues long. The CDR3 region is CASSTGQGAGNEQFF.

The chain joins TRBV5-4 to TRBJ2-3; the D call from TCRdb, TRBD2, cannot be confirmed without DNA. Germline V gene sequence: CDR1 SGHNT, CDR2 YYREEE (reference sequence). The CDR3 has 15 amino acids. The CDR3 sequence is CASSHGTTGTDTQYF.

The CDR3 sequence is CASSYSRAEAFF. The chain joins TRBV6-2 or TRBV6-3 to TRBJ1-1; absent DNA, TCRdb's TRBD1 call cannot be checked. The CDR3 spans 12 residues. Germline V CDR1 and CDR2: MNHEY, SVGEGT.

J is TRBJ2-5 and V is TRBV5-1. Germline V gene data show CDR1 as SGHRS and CDR2 as YFSETQ. The length of the CDR3 is 15 residues. The CDR3: CASSLTWGHQETQYF.

The chain carries TRBV6-1 and TRBJ2-1; the D gene TCRdb calls, TRBD1, cannot be checked with no DNA. The CDR3 loop spans 14 amino acids. Per germline, CDR1 MNHNS and CDR2 SASEGT. CDR3 region: CASSGGTGFNEQFF.

The rearrangement links TRBV5-1 to TRBJ2-3; TCRdb designates TRBD2, a call that cannot be tested without DNA. This CDR3 contains 16 residues. Germline assignment: CDR1 SGHRS and CDR2 YFSETQ. This chain's CDR3 is CASSTTSGPDTDTQYF.

The genes are TRBV27 and TRBJ1-2. The germline gives CDR1 MNHEY, CDR2 SMNVEV (reference sequence). The CDR3 totals 14 residues. CDR3 amino acids: CASSPRSRLGGYTF.

V and J are TRBV19 and TRBJ2-7; TCRdb lists TRBD1, though no DNA is available to test this call. The CDR3 length is 11 residues. The germline V gene has CDR1 LNHDA and CDR2 SQIVND (reference sequence). CDR3 sequence reads: CASAAGLEQYF.

The chain has TRBV7-9 and TRBJ1-2; the TRBD1 assignment by TCRdb is unverifiable without DNA. From germline, CDR1 is SEHNR and CDR2 FQNEAQ (reference sequence). The CDR3 length is 14 residues. This CDR3 is CASSLSDGWGGYTF.

CDR3 amino acids: CASSPNYPDTQYF. This sequence joins TRBV10-2 and TRBJ2-3. There are 13 residues in the CDR3. In germline, CDR1 is WSHSY, CDR2 SAAADI.

CDR3 in amino acids: CASSLRTGHLFF. This chain links TRBV28 with TRBJ1-4; TCRdb's D call of TRBD1 is untestable without DNA. Per germline, CDR1 MDHEN and CDR2 SYDVKM. The CDR3 runs to 12 residues.

The CDR3 reads CASSLNGLAGGTYNEQFF. V gene TRBV5-1 combines with J gene TRBJ2-1; TCRdb names TRBD2, which stays unverified in the absence of DNA. This CDR3 spans 18 amino acids. The germline V gene has CDR1 SGHRS and CDR2 YFSETQ.

The chain has TRBV9 and TRBJ2-7; no DNA is available, so the TRBD1 call from TCRdb remains unchecked. The V gene's germline CDR1 is SGDLS and CDR2 YYNGEE. The CDR3 contains 14 residues. CDR3 sequence: CASSGRDTPYEQYF. The full variable domain, rest sourced from reference TRBV9 and TRBJ2-7, is DSGVTQTPKHLITATGQRVTLRCSPRSGDLSVYWYQQSLDQGLQFLIQYYNGEERAKGNILERFSAQQFPDLHSELNLSSLELGDSALYFCASSGRDTPYEQYFGPGTRLTVT.

The chain is built from TRBV2 and TRBJ2-5; TCRdb reports TRBD2, a call that lacks DNA to check it against. Looked up from germline, CDR1 is SNHLY and CDR2 is FYNNEI. This CDR3 contains 15 residues. CDR3 loop: CASSRRTSGQETQYF.

The V call is TRBV29-1, the J call TRBJ2-7. This CDR3 comprises 14 residues. Germline CDR1 reads SQVTM; CDR2 reads ANQGSEA. The CDR3 protein is CSVERQGTSYEQYF.

The rearrangement links TRBV28 to TRBJ2-7. CDR3 length: 11 residues. Per the germline V gene, CDR1 is MDHEN and CDR2 is SYDVKM. The CDR3 sequence is CASSFLDEQYF.

This rearrangement joins TRBV5-1 to TRBJ2-6. Looked up from germline, CDR1 is SGHRS and CDR2 is YFSETQ. The CDR3 runs 15 residues. CDR3 sequence reads: CASSLGDSGANVLTF.

The chain joins TRBV28 to TRBJ2-7; lacking DNA, the TRBD2 call made by TCRdb goes unchecked. The CDR3 loop spans 15 amino acids. CDR1 and CDR2 from the germline V gene are MDHEN and SYDVKM. CDR3 in amino acids: CASSSTRLAGDLQYF. The complete variable domain, with remaining parts taken from reference TRBV28 and TRBJ2-7, reads DVKVTQSSRYLVKRTGEKVFLECVQDMDHENMFWYRQDPGLGLRLIYFSYDVKMKEKGDIPEGYSVSREKKERFSLILESASTNQTSMYLCASSSTRLAGDLQYFGPGTRLTVT.

The genes are TRBV11-3 and TRBJ2-3; checking the TCRdb D call of TRBD1 is not possible without DNA. The CDR3 consists of 16 residues. The germline V gene has CDR1 SGHNT and CDR2 YENEEA. The CDR3 here is CASSLDLQGSTDTQYF.

The chain combines TRBV6-2 or TRBV6-3 with TRBJ1-1; TCRdb calls TRBD1, which cannot be checked without DNA. The CDR3 consists of 13 residues. The V gene's germline CDR1 is MNHEY and CDR2 SVGEGT. CDR3 region: CASSFRDNTEAFF.

CDR3 protein: CASRQEGREGEAFF. V is TRBV7-9 and J is TRBJ1-1. Germline assignment: CDR1 SEHNR and CDR2 FQNEAQ (reference sequence). This CDR3 region has 14 residues.

The rearrangement links TRBV7-8 to TRBJ2-3; TCRdb's D gene call, TRBD2, goes unchecked for lack of DNA. Germline CDR1 is SGHVS and CDR2 is FQNEAQ. The CDR3 has 16 residues. The CDR3 is CASSTHPLAATDTQYF.

Here the CDR3 reads CATSRDLRLGLAGQQETQYF. V and J are TRBV15 and TRBJ2-5; the TCRdb call, TRBD2, lacks DNA for checking. Germline loops: CDR1 LNHNV, CDR2 YYDKDF (reference sequence). The CDR3 sequence is 20 residues long.

The rearrangement uses TRBV12-3 or TRBV12-4 and TRBJ1-5. The CDR3 is 17 amino acids. CDR3 sequence: CASSLPPTAGGNQPQHF.

The V gene is TRBV29-1, the J gene TRBJ2-1; TCRdb's D gene call, TRBD2, goes unchecked for lack of DNA. Germline assignment: CDR1 SQVTM and CDR2 ANQGSEA. The CDR3 sequence is 14 residues long. CDR3 amino acids: CSALLPSGGNEQFF.